The clone carrying this TCR beta chain was found once. This specimen belongs to a study of blood T cell repertoires in COVID-19. The assay was immunoSEQ multiplex PCR, and TCRdb's table has in-frame clones only and misses some. The sample consists of roughly 410,000 clones, about nine tenths of them appearing once. CDR3 size: 15 residues. V was cut by 3 bases and J by 4 bases, with 13 bases left in between. Germline-derived CDR1 and CDR2 are MNHEY and SMNVEV (reference sequence). Source material: peripheral blood. The V call is TRBV27, the J call TRBJ2-1; TRBD2 might be the D (5 bases). This receptor was taken from a woman in her thirties or forties with COVID-19, enrolled during active disease. The CDR3 region has the DNA TGTGCCAGCAGTTTGGGAGCGAGGGTTTACAATGAGCAGTTCTTC. It codes for CASSLGARVYNEQFF.